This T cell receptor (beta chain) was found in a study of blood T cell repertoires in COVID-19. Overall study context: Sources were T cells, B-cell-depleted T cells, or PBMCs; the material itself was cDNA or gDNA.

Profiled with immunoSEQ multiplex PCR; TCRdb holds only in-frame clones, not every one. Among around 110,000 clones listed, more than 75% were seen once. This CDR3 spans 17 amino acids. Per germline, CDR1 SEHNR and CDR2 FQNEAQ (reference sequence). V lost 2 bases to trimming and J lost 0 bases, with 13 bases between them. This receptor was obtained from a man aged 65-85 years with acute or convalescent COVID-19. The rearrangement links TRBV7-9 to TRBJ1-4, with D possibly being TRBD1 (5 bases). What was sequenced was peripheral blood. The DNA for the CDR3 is TGTGCCAGCAGCTTAATCGGGGGAAGGACAACTAATGAAAAACTGTTTTTT. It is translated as CASSLIGGRTTNEKLFF.